This T cell receptor beta chain was profiled in a study of blood T cell repertoires in COVID-19. Here immunoSEQ multiplex PCR was the method, and the copy in TCRdb shows in-frame clones only, minus some. The table lists roughly 240,000 clones, 84% of them singletons. Trimming removed 6 bases from V and 4 bases from J, with 15 bases in between. There are 14 residues in the CDR3. The V gene's germline CDR1 is MNHEY and CDR2 SVGAGI. The chain joins TRBV6-5 to TRBJ1-1; a possible D gene is TRBD1 (5 bases). The specimen was peripheral blood. This clonotype was obtained from a man aged 35 to 55 who had recovered from COVID-19. CDR3 amino acids: CASRWTSQGTEAFF. For the CDR3, the DNA is TGTGCCAGCAGGTGGACGTCCCAGGGCACTGAAGCTTTCTTT.